The 31 T cell receptor beta chains below all came from one sample that was sequenced in a study of blood T cell repertoires in COVID-19. The method was immunoSEQ multiplex PCR; TCRdb's version includes in-frame clones alone and lacks a portion of them. This repertoire shows some 250,000 clones, just over 85% found once; its top ten account for around 2%. Material for sequencing was peripheral blood. These receptors originate from a man aged 30 to 39 who had recovered from COVID-19.

This clone was seen once. This chain connects TRBV4-3 to TRBJ2-5; 7 nucleotides match TRBD1. Per the germline V gene, CDR1 is LGHNA and CDR2 is YSLEER. The junction had 10 bases not matched to a gene; V was cut back by 2 bases and J by 4 bases. The CDR3 consists of 16 residues. This CDR3 is CASSQLTGTVGETQYF. In nucleotides, the CDR3 is TGCGCCAGCAGCCAACTAACCGGGACAGTAGGAGAGACCCAGTACTTC.

This clone was recorded a few times. The chain uses TRBV5-1 and TRBJ2-7, with 7 bases lining up with TRBD1. This CDR3 has 16 amino acids. The ends lost 2 bases at V and 4 bases at J; junction bases unmatched: 12. Germline V gene lookup returns CDR1 SGHRS and CDR2 YFSETQ. The CDR3: CASSFPGDSFPYEQYF. The DNA for the CDR3 is TGCGCCAGCAGCTTCCCCGGGGACAGCTTTCCGTACGAGCAGTACTTC.

The chain is built from TRBV7-8 and TRBJ2-7; 7 bases are shared with TRBD1. Trimming removed 3 bases from V and 2 bases from J; junction bases left unmatched: 4. The CDR3 is made up of 14 amino acids. Germline CDR1 reads SGHVS; CDR2 reads FQNEAQ. CDR3 coding DNA: TGTGCCAGCAGCTTGTCGGGACAGCCCTACGAGCAGTACTTC. Translation: CASSLSGQPYEQYF.

The chain uses TRBV15 and TRBJ2-7, with 7 bases matching TRBD1. The CDR3 covers 16 residues. The junction had 9 bases not matched to a gene; V was cut back by 0 bases and J by 4 bases. Germline V lookup: CDR1 LNHNV, CDR2 YYDKDF (reference sequence). The CDR3: CATSRDRSRGPYEQYF. The CDR3 coding sequence is TGTGCCACCAGCAGAGATCGGTCTAGGGGGCCTTACGAGCAGTACTTC.

V and J are TRBV27 and TRBJ1-6, with D possibly matching TRBD1 (6 bases). V lost 6 bases and J lost 10, with 19 bases in between. The CDR3 is made up of 15 amino acids. Germline V CDR1 and CDR2: MNHEY, SMNVEV (reference sequence). In DNA, the CDR3 is TGTGCCAGCAGAGGACAGTCTGGGGGGGCGTCACCCCTCCACTTT. This gives the protein CASRGQSGGASPLHF.

The DNA of the CDR3 is TGTGCCAGCAGCTCGACAGCGCTAAGGGGTGAAAAACTGTTTTTT. It yields the protein CASSSTALRGEKLFF. The chain links TRBV7-6 to TRBJ1-4; D perhaps matches TRBD1 (5 bases). Trimming removed 4 bases from V and 7 bases from J, with 16 bases in between. This CDR3 comprises 15 residues. Germline loops: CDR1 SGHVS, CDR2 FNYEAQ.

The chain employs TRBV19 and TRBJ2-1; 9 bases fit TRBD1. Germline lookup yields CDR1 LNHDA and CDR2 SQIVND (reference sequence). The length of the CDR3 is 15 residues. Trimming at V came to 7 bases and at J to 4 bases, leaving 8 bases not matched to a gene. This chain's CDR3 is CASNFGTGSYNEQFF. In DNA, the CDR3 is TGTGCCAGTAACTTTGGGACAGGGTCTTACAATGAGCAGTTCTTC.

The chain links TRBV5-1 to TRBJ2-2; D possibly corresponds to TRBD1 (5 bases). The V gene lost 4 bases and the J gene lost 4 bases, with 17 bases spanning the gap. CDR1 is SGHRS, CDR2 YFSETQ, per germline. There are 16 residues in the CDR3. The CDR3 reads CASSRLQDRTTGELFF. The CDR3 DNA reads as TGCGCCAGCAGCCGCCTCCAAGACAGAACCACCGGGGAGCTGTTTTTT.

The rearrangement joins TRBV6-5 to TRBJ2-7; tentatively, D is TRBD2 (6 bases). CDR1 and CDR2 (germline): MNHEY, SVGAGI. This CDR3 contains 14 residues. Between the trimmed V and J ends, which lost 4 bases and 6 bases, there was a span of 16 bases. CDR3 amino acids: CASSLGREGLEQYF. CDR3 nucleotide sequence: TGTGCCAGCAGTTTGGGGCGGGAAGGACTCGAGCAGTACTTC.

V gene TRBV11-2 combines with J gene TRBJ2-3; D gene uncertain. The CDR3 is made up of 13 amino acids. The V end was cut by 1 base, the J end by 8 bases, with 10 bases between. Germline assignment: CDR1 SGHAT and CDR2 FQNNGV. The CDR3 coding sequence is TGTGCCAGCAGCTTAGGCCTAGAAGCTACGCAGTATTTT. Its translation: CASSLGLEATQYF.

The chain recombines TRBV11-2 with TRBJ2-5, with TRBD1 identical over 8 bases. V trimming: 3 bases; J trimming: 5 bases; junction bases outside the gene matches: 14. The length of the CDR3 is 17 residues. CDR1 is SGHAT and CDR2 is FQNNGV in the germline V gene. CDR3 nucleotides: TGTGCCAGCAGCTTGTCCCTACACCAGGGGGCTACGGAGACCCAGTACTTC. Its protein product is CASSLSLHQGATETQYF.

The V call is TRBV19, the J call TRBJ1-1, with 9 nucleotides matching TRBD1. Trimming removed 3 bases from V and 5 bases from J; junction bases left unmatched: 4. Germline V gene data show CDR1 as LNHDA and CDR2 as SQIVND (reference sequence). The CDR3 is made up of 14 amino acids. DNA of the CDR3: TGTGCCAGTAGTATTCTTGACAGGGGGACTGAAGCTTTCTTT. Translated, it gives CASSILDRGTEAFF.

The chain joins TRBV7-9 to TRBJ2-7; 8 nucleotides agree with TRBD1. The CDR3 loop spans 13 amino acids. V shed 6 bases, J shed 6 bases, and the junction held 7 bases outside the gene matches. From germline, CDR1 is SEHNR and CDR2 FQNEAQ (reference sequence). The CDR3 DNA reads as TGTGCCAGCAGTCCGGACGGGACAGGCGAGCAGTACTTC. This translates into CASSPDGTGEQYF. Full variable domain (outside the CDR3, taken from reference TRBV7-9 and TRBJ2-7): DTGVSQNPRHKITKRGQNVTFRCDPISEHNRLYWYRQTLGQGPEFLTYFQNEAQLEKSRLLSDRFSAERPKGSFSTLEIQRTEQGDSAMYLCASSPDGTGEQYFGPGTRLTVT.

This clone was seen more than once but under ten times. The rearrangement links TRBV7-2 to TRBJ1-2; D unresolved. V shed 2 bases and J shed 7 bases, with 8 bases lying between them. The germline CDR1 and CDR2 sequences are SGHTA and FQGNSA. The CDR3 is 12 amino acids. CDR3 region: CASSLYERGYTF. CDR3 nucleotides: TGTGCCAGCAGCTTATACGAGCGTGGCTACACCTTC.

The chain has TRBV4-2 and TRBJ1-2; 10 bases are shared with TRBD1. The CDR3 has 16 residues. Germline lookup yields CDR1 LGHNA and CDR2 YNFKEQ. V trimming: 4 bases; J trimming: 5 bases; junction bases outside the gene matches: 10. The CDR3 DNA reads as TGTGCCAGCAGCCCGAGGGACAGGGGCGCCCTTTATGGCTACACCTTC. Translation: CASSPRDRGALYGYTF.

The J gene is TRBJ2-3, the V gene TRBV7-9; D is possibly TRBD1 (6 bases). Trimming removed 3 bases from V and 2 bases from J, with 12 bases in between. This CDR3 region has 15 residues. Looked up from germline, CDR1 is SEHNR and CDR2 is FQNEAQ (reference sequence). CDR3 protein: CASSFVRGYTDTQYF. CDR3 coding DNA: TGTGCCAGCAGCTTTGTTAGGGGGTACACAGATACGCAGTATTTT.

This chain joins TRBV2 and TRBJ2-7, with D possibly TRBD1 on 6 matching bases. Per germline, CDR1 SNHLY and CDR2 FYNNEI. The CDR3 length is 14 residues. Trimming stripped 4 bases from V and 7 bases from J, with 17 bases between. The CDR3 DNA reads as TGTGCCAGCAGTGGGGTCAGGGGAGAGGTTGAGCAGTACTTC. Translating it yields CASSGVRGEVEQYF.

The chain has TRBV18 and TRBJ1-3, with TRBD1 matching over 8 bases. Germline CDR1 is KGHSH and CDR2 is LQKENI. V shed 5 bases and J 7 bases; nucleotides not matched to a gene: 13. This CDR3 is built from 16 residues. As DNA, the CDR3 is TGTGCCAGCTCATCCGGACAGGGCTGGTTTAGGAACACCATATATTTT. Translating it yields CASSSGQGWFRNTIYF.

This sequence joins TRBV10-3 and TRBJ2-1, with 8 bases matching TRBD2. The CDR3 sequence is 18 residues long. The V gene end was trimmed by 5 bases and the J gene end by 6 bases; junction bases not matched to a gene: 18. The germline V gene has CDR1 ENHRY and CDR2 SYGVKD. The CDR3 bases are TGTGCCATCAGTTCATCGGGGCTAGCGGGCCCTATGTCCAATGAGCAGTTCTTC. Its translation is CAISSSGLAGPMSNEQFF.

This CDR3 is CASRDRISGANVLTF. The CDR3, as DNA: TGTGCCAGCAGGGACAGAATCTCTGGGGCCAACGTCCTGACTTTC. The chain couples TRBV6-5 to TRBJ2-6; tentatively, D is TRBD1 (6 bases). The CDR3 totals 15 residues. The germline V gene encodes CDR1 MNHEY and CDR2 SVGAGI. Trimming took 6 bases from V and 0 from J, leaving 9 bases between them.

The chain employs TRBV5-1 and TRBJ1-1; 9 bases are a match to TRBD1. The J segment lost 5 bases and the V segment lost 3 bases, leaving 2 bases of the junction unmatched. CDR1 is SGHRS and CDR2 is YFSETQ in the germline V gene. The CDR3 length is 13 residues. The CDR3 nucleotides are TGCGCCAGCAGCTCCGACAGGGGGACTGAAGCTTTCTTT. It codes for CASSSDRGTEAFF.

The DNA of the CDR3 is TGTGCCAGCAGCTTAGTTGCGGGGGCAGCGGAAGGCTACACCTTC. It translates to CASSLVAGAAEGYTF. V and J are TRBV7-9 and TRBJ1-2; maybe TRBD1 (6 bases). Germline V gene sequence: CDR1 SEHNR, CDR2 FQNEAQ (reference sequence). This CDR3 spans 15 amino acids. V dropped 1 base and J dropped 8 bases, with 17 bases sitting between them. The full variable domain, completed using reference TRBV7-9 and TRBJ1-2, is DTGVSQNPRHKITKRGQNVTFRCDPISEHNRLYWYRQTLGQGPEFLTYFQNEAQLEKSRLLSDRFSAERPKGSFSTLEIQRTEQGDSAMYLCASSLVAGAAEGYTFGSGTRLTVV.

This chain links TRBV19 with TRBJ1-6, with a weak D call TRBD1 (5 bases). V was cut by 1 base and J by 7 bases, with 11 bases left in between. CDR3 length: 15 amino acids. The germline V gene encodes CDR1 LNHDA and CDR2 SQIVND (reference sequence). The CDR3 protein is CASSIGSRANSPLHF. CDR3 nucleotide sequence: TGTGCCAGTAGTATAGGTAGCAGGGCGAATTCACCCCTCCACTTT.

This chain joins TRBV2 and TRBJ2-3, with D hard to call. The germline gives CDR1 SNHLY, CDR2 FYNNEI. V dropped 6 bases and J dropped 1 base, with 14 bases sitting between them. The CDR3 runs 15 residues. The DNA of the CDR3 is TGTGCCAGCAGGCTCCGTAGTCGGGGCACAGATACGCAGTATTTT. Its translation is CASRLRSRGTDTQYF.

J is TRBJ1-5 and V is TRBV30; D is unresolved. Germline CDR1 and CDR2: GTSNPN and SVGIG (reference sequence). Trimming removed 0 bases from V and 1 base from J, with 4 bases in between. The CDR3 is 13 residues long. CDR3 sequence reads: CAWSVRSNQPQHF. CDR3 nucleotides: TGTGCCTGGAGTGTACGGAGCAATCAGCCCCAGCATTTT.

This chain links TRBV6-2 or TRBV6-3 with TRBJ2-7, with TRBD2 identical over 7 bases. This CDR3 contains 14 residues. Per germline, CDR1 MNHEY and CDR2 SVGEGT. V dropped 2 bases and J dropped 3; count of bases not matched to a gene: 4. The CDR3 spells CASSYPWTSYEQYF. Written as DNA, the CDR3 is TGTGCCAGCAGTTACCCCTGGACTAGCTACGAGCAGTACTTC.

J is TRBJ2-7 and V is TRBV5-1; 10 nucleotides match TRBD2. This CDR3 region has 15 residues. CDR1 and CDR2 (germline): SGHRS, YFSETQ. The junction had 7 bases not matched to a gene; V was cut back by 0 bases and J by 7 bases. DNA of the CDR3: TGCGCCAGCAGCTTGGCCCGGCTAGCGGGGGATGAGCAGTACTTC. Translated: CASSLARLAGDEQYF.

This clone was seen more than once but under ten times. V is TRBV6-5 and J is TRBJ2-7; TRBD1 matches at 8 bases. CDR1 is MNHEY, CDR2 SVGAGI, per germline. The CDR3 runs 15 residues. J lost 4 bases, V lost 6 bases, and 11 bases had no gene match. CDR3 DNA: TGTGCCAGCAGCCTTTTCGGGACAGGAGGTTACGAGCAGTACTTC. It specifies CASSLFGTGGYEQYF.

The V gene is TRBV10-3, the J gene TRBJ2-5, with a weak D call TRBD1 (5 bases). Germline loops: CDR1 ENHRY, CDR2 SYGVKD. Trimming shortened V by 7 bases and J by 1 base, and 10 bases separated the two germline ends. This CDR3 has 13 residues. The CDR3 DNA reads as TGTGCCATCACTAGGGGCCTCCAAGAGACCCAGTACTTC. As protein: CAITRGLQETQYF.

In DNA form, the CDR3 reads TGTGCCAGCAGTTATGCGGGGGCTCACACTGAAGCTTTCTTT. Its translation is CASSYAGAHTEAFF. The J gene is TRBJ1-1, the V gene TRBV6-2 or TRBV6-3, with D maybe TRBD1 (6 bases). V lost 3 bases, J lost 3 bases, and 11 bases lay in between. In germline, CDR1 is MNHEY, CDR2 SVGEGT. The CDR3 is made up of 14 amino acids.

The chain combines TRBV27 with TRBJ2-6; D unresolved. V was trimmed by 7 bases and J by 0 bases, leaving 13 bases between them. Germline CDR1 is MNHEY and CDR2 is SMNVEV (reference sequence). The CDR3 totals 16 residues. This CDR3 reads CASTRRRSSGANVLTF. In DNA form, the CDR3 reads TGTGCCAGCACCCGGCGTCGGAGCTCTGGGGCCAACGTCCTGACTTTC.